A selection of T cell receptor beta chains follows, all from one sample in a study of shared clonotypes between healthy human individuals. Assay used: immunoSEQ multiplex PCR; TCRdb lists only in-frame clones, some missing. The table shows more than 2,000,000 clones, with over 85% occurring only once. Material for sequencing was naive CD4+ T cells sorted from blood. The receptors shown here come from a man between 18 and 29 years old in good health. Both conserved end residues are part of each CDR3. A D gene is named only where the DNA matches it firmly. Only part of the rows carry a size: once, few, many, or a class if the clone is expanded.

J gene	V gene	clone size	D gene	CDR3 protein	CDR3 DNA
TRBJ1-6	TRBV27	few	NA	CASSNIGSPLHF	TGTGCCAGCAGCAACATCGGTTCACCCCTCCACTTT
TRBJ2-3	TRBV10-3	NA	NA	CAIRPITEVGQYF	TGTGCCATCAGACCTATCACCGAGGTGGGGCAGTATTTT
TRBJ2-7	TRBV11-2	NA	NA	CASSRTGVPNHGEQYF	TGTGCCAGCAGCCGGACTGGGGTACCCAATCACGGGGAGCAGTACTTC
TRBJ1-4	TRBV15	NA	NA	CATSNGRGGEKLFF	TGTGCCACCAGCAACGGGCGGGGGGGTGAAAAACTGTTTTTT
TRBJ2-2	TRBV11-2	NA	NA	CASSLGEVGELFF	TGTGCCAGCAGCTTAGGGGAGGTCGGGGAGCTGTTTTTT
TRBJ2-3	TRBV5-4	NA	TRBD2	CASSPMVAGGGTDTQYF	TGTGCCAGCAGTCCTATGGTAGCGGGAGGCGGCACAGATACGCAGTATTTT
TRBJ2-1	TRBV10-3	NA	NA	CAISEGEAWSSYNEQFF	TGTGCCATCAGTGAGGGCGAGGCCTGGAGCTCCTACAATGAGCAGTTCTTC
TRBJ2-7	TRBV13	NA	TRBD2	CASSLGASGRRNEQYF	TGTGCCAGCAGCTTAGGGGCTAGCGGGAGAAGAAACGAGCAGTACTTC
TRBJ2-7	TRBV6-5	NA	NA	CASVGPTEQYF	TGTGCCAGTGTCGGCCCGACCGAGCAGTACTTC
TRBJ1-5	TRBV2	NA	NA	CASSVATDNQPQHF	TGTGCCAGCAGTGTTGCGACAGACAATCAGCCCCAGCATTTT
TRBJ2-7	TRBV7-9	few	TRBD1	CASSLDRVSEQYF	TGTGCCAGCAGCTTGGACAGGGTCTCCGAGCAGTACTTC
TRBJ1-3	TRBV9	NA	NA	CASSVVGVTGGNTIYF	TGTGCCAGCAGCGTAGTAGGGGTAACGGGTGGAAACACCATATATTTT
TRBJ2-7	TRBV18	NA	NA	CASSLSAEQYF	TGTGCCAGCTCCCTGTCGGCCGAGCAGTACTTC
TRBJ2-7	TRBV5-4	NA	NA	CASSSSTYEQYF	TGTGCCAGCAGCTCCAGTACCTACGAGCAGTACTTC
TRBJ1-2	TRBV5-4	NA	TRBD1	CASSPDREYGYTF	TGTGCCAGCAGCCCTGACAGGGAGTACGGCTACACCTTC
TRBJ2-4	TRBV11-3	NA	NA	CASSLSPDVPLKNIQYF	TGTGCCAGCAGCTTGTCTCCCGACGTCCCCCTTAAAAACATTCAGTACTTC
TRBJ2-1	TRBV5-4	once	TRBD2	CASSPPGGNEQFF	TGTGCCAGCAGCCCTCCGGGGGGCAATGAGCAGTTCTTC
TRBJ1-2	TRBV6-5	NA	NA	CASSYRLGYGYTF	TGTGCCAGCAGTTACCGGTTAGGCTATGGCTACACCTTC
TRBJ2-3	TRBV9	NA	NA	CASSVGTAWTSSTDTQYF	TGTGCCAGCAGCGTTGGGACGGCTTGGACCTCTAGCACAGATACGCAGTATTTT
TRBJ2-3	TRBV7-7	NA	NA	CASSSGRSTDTQYF	TGTGCTAGCAGTTCGGGACGAAGCACAGATACGCAGTATTTT
TRBJ2-3	TRBV9	NA	TRBD1	CASSAGTGVYTDTQYF	TGTGCCAGCAGCGCCGGGACAGGGGTATACACAGATACGCAGTATTTT
TRBJ2-2	TRBV6-5	NA	NA	CASSFGTGYGELFF	TGTGCCAGCAGTTTCGGAACAGGGTACGGGGAGCTGTTTTTT
TRBJ1-2	TRBV6-1	NA	NA	CASNERVYGYTF	TGTGCCAGCAACGAGAGGGTCTATGGCTACACCTTC
TRBJ2-7	TRBV7-9	NA	TRBD1	CASSLYTTGGTYEQYF	TGTGCCAGCAGCTTATACACGACAGGGGGCACTTACGAGCAGTACTTC
TRBJ2-7	TRBV5-6	NA	NA	CASSQGTYEQYF	TGTGCCAGCAGCCAGGGTACGTACGAGCAGTACTTC
TRBJ1-5	TRBV5-5	once	NA	CASSLVPLFNQPQHF	TGTGCCAGCAGCTTGGTTCCCCTCTTTAATCAGCCCCAGCATTTT
TRBJ2-7	TRBV2	NA	NA	CASLKGKFVSYEQYF	TGTGCCAGCTTAAAAGGGAAGTTTGTCTCCTACGAGCAGTACTTC
TRBJ2-5	TRBV5-1	NA	TRBD1	CASSSDREPRSETQYF	TGCGCCAGCAGTTCTGACAGGGAGCCTAGGTCGGAGACCCAGTACTTC
TRBJ2-1	TRBV5-5	once	NA	CASSTASEQFF	TGTGCCAGCAGCACAGCCTCCGAACAGTTCTTC
TRBJ2-2	TRBV6-5	NA	NA	CASSYGAGGDTGELFF	TGTGCCAGCAGTTACGGTGCAGGGGGGGACACCGGGGAGCTGTTTTTT
TRBJ1-2	TRBV5-1	NA	NA	CASNRGEGSDGYTF	TGCGCCAGCAACCGTGGGGAAGGTAGCGATGGCTACACCTTC
TRBJ2-7	TRBV19	NA	TRBD2	CASSSRTSGGSYEQYF	TGTGCCAGTAGTTCACGGACTAGCGGGGGGTCCTACGAGCAGTACTTC
TRBJ2-7	TRBV18	NA	NA	CASLTNRGPASEQYF	TGTGCCAGCTTGACTAACAGAGGCCCAGCCTCCGAGCAGTACTTC
TRBJ2-5	TRBV20-1	NA	NA	CSLRRGGVLNF	TGCAGTCTTAGGAGAGGGGGGGTTCTAAACTTC
TRBJ1-5	TRBV28	NA	NA	CASTTEPSNQPQHF	TGTGCCAGCACCACCGAACCTAGCAATCAGCCCCAGCATTTT
TRBJ2-1	TRBV18	few	NA	CASSPQQVNNEQFF	TGTGCCAGCTCACCGCAACAGGTAAACAATGAGCAGTTCTTC
TRBJ1-5	TRBV18	NA	TRBD1	CASSPPGQGGSQPQHF	TGTGCCAGCTCACCCCCGGGACAGGGTGGATCTCAGCCCCAGCATTTT
TRBJ1-2	TRBV5-1	NA	NA	CASSLGAVLNYGYTF	TGCGCCAGCAGCTTGGGTGCGGTCCTAAACTATGGCTACACCTTC
TRBJ2-7	TRBV5-8	NA	TRBD1	CASSLAGLARGSYEQYF	TGTGCCAGCAGCTTGGCGGGTTTAGCCAGGGGGTCCTACGAGCAGTACTTC
TRBJ2-1	TRBV9	once	NA	CASSGGQQNEQFF	TGTGCCAGCAGCGGGGGGCAACAGAATGAGCAGTTCTTC
TRBJ2-3	TRBV7-2	NA	TRBD2	CASSLGRGGLTDTQYF	TGTGCCAGCAGTCTCGGGCGGGGGGGTCTCACAGATACGCAGTATTTT
TRBJ2-7	TRBV4-3	NA	TRBD1	CASSQEGTAGEQYF	TGCGCCAGCAGCCAAGAGGGGACAGCCGGAGAGCAGTACTTC